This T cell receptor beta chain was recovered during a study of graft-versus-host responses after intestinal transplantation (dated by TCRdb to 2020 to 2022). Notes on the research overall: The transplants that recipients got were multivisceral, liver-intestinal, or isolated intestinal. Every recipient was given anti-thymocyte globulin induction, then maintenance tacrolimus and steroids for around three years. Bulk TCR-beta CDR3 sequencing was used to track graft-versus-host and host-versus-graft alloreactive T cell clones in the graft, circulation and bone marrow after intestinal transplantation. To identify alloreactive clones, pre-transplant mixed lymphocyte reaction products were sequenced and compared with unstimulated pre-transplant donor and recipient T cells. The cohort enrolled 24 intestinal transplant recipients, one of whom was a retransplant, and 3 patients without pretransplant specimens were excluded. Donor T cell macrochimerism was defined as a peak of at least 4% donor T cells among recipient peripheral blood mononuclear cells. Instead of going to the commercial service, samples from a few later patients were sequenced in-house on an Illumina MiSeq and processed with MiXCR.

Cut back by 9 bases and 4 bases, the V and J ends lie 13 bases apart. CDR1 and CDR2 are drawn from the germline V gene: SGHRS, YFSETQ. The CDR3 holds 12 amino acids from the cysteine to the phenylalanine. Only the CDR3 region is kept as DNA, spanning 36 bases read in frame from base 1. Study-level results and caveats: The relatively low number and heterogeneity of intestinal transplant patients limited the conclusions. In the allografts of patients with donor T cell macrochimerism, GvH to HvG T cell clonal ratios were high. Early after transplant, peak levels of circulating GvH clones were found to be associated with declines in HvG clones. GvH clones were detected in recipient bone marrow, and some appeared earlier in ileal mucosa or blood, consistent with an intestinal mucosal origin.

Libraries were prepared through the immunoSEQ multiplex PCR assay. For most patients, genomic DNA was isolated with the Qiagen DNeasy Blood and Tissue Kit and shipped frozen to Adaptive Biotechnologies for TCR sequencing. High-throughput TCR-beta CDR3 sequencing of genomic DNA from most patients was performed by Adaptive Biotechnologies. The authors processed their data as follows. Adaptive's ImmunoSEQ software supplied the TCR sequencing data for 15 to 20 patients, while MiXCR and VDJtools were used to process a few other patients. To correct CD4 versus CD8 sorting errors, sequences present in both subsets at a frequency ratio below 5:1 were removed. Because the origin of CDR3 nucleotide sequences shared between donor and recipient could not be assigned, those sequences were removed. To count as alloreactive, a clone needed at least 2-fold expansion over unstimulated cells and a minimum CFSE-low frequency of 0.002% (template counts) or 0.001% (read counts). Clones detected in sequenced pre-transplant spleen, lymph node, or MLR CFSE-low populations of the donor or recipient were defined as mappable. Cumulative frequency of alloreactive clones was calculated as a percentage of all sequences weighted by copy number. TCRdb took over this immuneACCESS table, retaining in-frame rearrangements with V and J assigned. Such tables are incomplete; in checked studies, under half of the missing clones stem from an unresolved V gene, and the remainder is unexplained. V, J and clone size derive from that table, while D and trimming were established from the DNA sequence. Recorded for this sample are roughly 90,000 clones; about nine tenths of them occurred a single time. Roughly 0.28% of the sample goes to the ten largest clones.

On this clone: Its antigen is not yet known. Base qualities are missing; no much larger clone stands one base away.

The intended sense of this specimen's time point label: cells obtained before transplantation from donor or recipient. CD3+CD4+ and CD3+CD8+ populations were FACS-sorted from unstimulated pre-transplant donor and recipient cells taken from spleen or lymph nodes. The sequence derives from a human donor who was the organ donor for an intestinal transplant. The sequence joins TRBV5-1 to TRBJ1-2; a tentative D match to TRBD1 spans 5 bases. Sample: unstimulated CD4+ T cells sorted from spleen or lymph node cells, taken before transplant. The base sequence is TGCGCCATCGGGACTGCGGGCTATGGCTACACCTTC. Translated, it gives CAIGTAGYGYTF.